The 30 T cell receptor beta chains reported below all come from one sample, sequenced in a study of blood T cell repertoires in COVID-19. The repertoire was sequenced with immunoSEQ multiplex PCR; TCRdb's copy has only in-frame clones and lacks some. The data show hundreds of thousands of clones, roughly 83% seen once. The sequencing input was peripheral blood. All receptors come from a man older than 75 with acute or convalescent COVID-19.

The chain uses TRBV6-8 and TRBJ1-5, with TRBD1 matching 7 bases. CDR3 length: 19 amino acids. In germline, CDR1 is MNHGY, CDR2 SAAAGT. The V gene end was trimmed by 4 bases and the J gene end by 5 bases; junction bases not matched to a gene: 20. The CDR3 region has the DNA TGTGCCAGCAGTTGCGTATCCGGAGGTTGGACAGGAGGGTATCAGCCCCAGCATTTT. Its protein is CASSCVSGGWTGGYQPQHF.

This chain links TRBV20-1 with TRBJ2-7, with a weak D call TRBD1 (5 bases). The CDR3 totals 14 residues. CDR1 and CDR2 (germline): DFQATT, SNEGSKA (reference sequence). V gave up 3 bases and J gave up 2 bases, with 14 bases separating them. CDR3 nucleotide sequence: TGCAGTGCTAGTCTTCAGGGATCGACCTACGAGCAGTACTTC. Protein: CSASLQGSTYEQYF.

V and J are TRBV23-1 and TRBJ2-7, with unresolved D. TRBV23-1 is treated as an ORF (open reading frame) with a function not yet certain. This CDR3 contains 20 residues. The V and J ends lost 0 bases and 3 bases respectively, with 27 bases between them. CDR3 sequence: CASSQSSRRRFSSLVYEQYF. As DNA, the CDR3 is TGCGCCAGCAGTCAATCCTCTCGTCGCAGGTTCTCCTCGCTGGTCTACGAGCAGTACTTC.

This clone was recorded only once. The chain carries TRBV27 and TRBJ2-7, with 8 bases lining up with TRBD2. The CDR3 consists of 18 residues. The V gene's germline CDR1 is MNHEY and CDR2 SMNVEV (reference sequence). The V gene end was trimmed by 2 bases and the J gene end by 4 bases; junction bases not matched to a gene: 16. For the CDR3, the DNA is TGTGCCAGCAGTTTACGTGGGACTAGTCAAGGGAAGTTGTACGAGCAGTACTTC. Its protein product is CASSLRGTSQGKLYEQYF.

The chain is built from TRBV6-5 and TRBJ1-1, with D tentatively TRBD1 (5 bases). CDR1 and CDR2 (germline): MNHEY, SVGAGI. Trimming removed 0 bases from V and 4 bases from J, with 12 bases in between. The CDR3 is 15 amino acids. CDR3 nucleotide sequence: TGTGCCAGCAGTTACTCATTCTCTGGGGCCACTGAAGCTTTCTTT. Translation: CASSYSFSGATEAFF.

The chain joins TRBV19 to TRBJ1-2; a possible D gene is TRBD1 (6 bases). Looked up from germline, CDR1 is LNHDA and CDR2 is SQIVND (reference sequence). Trimming pared 5 bases from V and 2 bases from J, leaving 15 bases between. The length of the CDR3 is 15 residues. CDR3 bases: TGTGCCAGTAGTGTACGGACAGCCCCCAACTATGGCTACACCTTC. As protein: CASSVRTAPNYGYTF.

This rearrangement joins TRBV19 to TRBJ1-2, with 8 bases matching TRBD1. CDR1 LNHDA and CDR2 SQIVND come from the germline V gene (reference sequence). V shed 5 bases and J 5 bases; nucleotides not matched to a gene: 7. CDR3 size: 14 residues. The chain's CDR3 is CASSVGQGEYGYTF. The CDR3 region has the DNA TGTGCCAGTAGTGTCGGACAGGGAGAATATGGCTACACCTTC.

This clone was detected many times. J is TRBJ1-2 and V is TRBV25-1; unclear D gene. CDR3 size: 15 residues. Germline V gene data show CDR1 as MGHDK and CDR2 as SYGVNS. The V gene lost 3 bases and the J gene lost 1 base, with 12 bases spanning the gap. DNA for the CDR3: TGTGCCAGCAGTGATGAAGCAGGCAGTAACTATGGCTACACCTTC. Translated, it gives CASSDEAGSNYGYTF.

The chain carries TRBV15 and TRBJ1-3; D possibly corresponds to TRBD1 (5 bases). Trimming removed 4 bases at V and 4 bases at J, with 14 bases between. Per germline, CDR1 LNHNV and CDR2 YYDKDF (reference sequence). The CDR3 contains 15 residues. In DNA form, the CDR3 reads TGTGCCACCAGCACGGGCAGGGCAGACGGAAACACCATATATTTT. Translation: CATSTGRADGNTIYF.

This chain links TRBV7-8 with TRBJ1-6; D not resolved. Per germline, CDR1 SGHVS and CDR2 FQNEAQ. Trimming removed 5 bases at V and 9 bases at J, with 11 bases between. This CDR3 is 13 amino acids long. DNA of the CDR3: TGTGCCAGCAGCAAAGATCACAGTTCACCCCTCCACTTT. As protein: CASSKDHSSPLHF.

The chain carries TRBV7-9 and TRBJ2-2; 7 bases map to TRBD1. Germline V CDR1 and CDR2: SEHNR, FQNEAQ (reference sequence). The CDR3 has 12 amino acids. With 5 bases clipped from V and 6 bases from J, the junction kept 0 bases outside the gene matches. Here the CDR3 reads CASSQGAGELFF. The CDR3 coding sequence is TGTGCCAGCAGCCAGGGGGCCGGGGAGCTGTTTTTT.

The genes are TRBV27 and TRBJ1-6; weak D call: TRBD1 (5 bases). CDR3 size: 17 residues. CDR1 is MNHEY, CDR2 SMNVEV, per germline (reference sequence). The ends were cut back, 4 bases at V and 0 bases at J, with 13 bases in the middle. The chain's CDR3 is CASSSRQSSSYNSPLHF. CDR3 nucleotides: TGTGCCAGCAGTTCTCGACAGAGTTCCTCCTATAATTCACCCCTCCACTTT.

The chain employs TRBV6-5 and TRBJ2-5; D perhaps matches TRBD1 (6 bases). The CDR3 consists of 13 residues. The germline gives CDR1 MNHEY, CDR2 SVGAGI. The V gene lost 7 bases and the J gene lost 4 bases, with 13 bases spanning the gap. CDR3 protein: CASTDRNGETQYF. DNA of the CDR3: TGTGCCAGCACCGACAGGAATGGAGAGACCCAGTACTTC.

The J gene is TRBJ1-2, the V gene TRBV3-1 (or the pseudogene TRBV3-2); the match to TRBD1 covers 7 bases. The CDR3 consists of 16 residues. The J segment lost 8 bases and the V segment lost 2 bases, leaving 14 bases of the junction unmatched. The germline CDR1 and CDR2 sequences are LGHDT and YNNKEL (reference sequence). CDR3 DNA: TGTGCCAGCAGCCAATTCCAAACAAACAGGGGAAGCGGCTACACCTTC. Its translation is CASSQFQTNRGSGYTF.

The chain links TRBV6-5 to TRBJ1-5, with D tentatively TRBD1 (5 bases). There are 15 residues in the CDR3. Per the germline V gene, CDR1 is MNHEY and CDR2 is SVGAGI. Trimming shortened V by 7 bases and J by 3 bases, and 16 bases separated the two germline ends. CDR3 region: CASTHTQGTNQPQHF. CDR3 nucleotide sequence: TGTGCCAGCACCCACACGCAGGGAACCAATCAGCCCCAGCATTTT.

V gene TRBV2 combines with J gene TRBJ1-6; 7 bases line up with TRBD1. Per the germline V gene, CDR1 is SNHLY and CDR2 is FYNNEI. With 6 bases clipped from V and 6 bases from J, the junction kept 5 bases outside the gene matches. The CDR3 covers 14 residues. Written as DNA, the CDR3 is TGTGCCAGCAGCCTCGACAGGGCTAATTCACCCCTCCACTTT. It yields the protein CASSLDRANSPLHF.

Notes on this clone: The same CDR3 arises from other DNA sequences in this sample as well. The chain recombines TRBV5-1 with TRBJ2-5, with 8 bases fitting TRBD1. Germline CDR1 reads SGHRS; CDR2 reads YFSETQ. CDR3 size: 14 residues. V shed 2 bases, J shed 1 base, and the junction held 1 base outside the gene matches. The CDR3 DNA sequence: TGCGCCAGCAGCTTCGGACAGGGCCAAGAGACCCAGTACTTC. It yields the protein CASSFGQGQETQYF.

The chain links TRBV12-3 or TRBV12-4 to TRBJ2-7; a possible D gene is TRBD2 (6 bases). Trimming left V 3 bases short and J 8 bases short, with 11 bases between. The length of the CDR3 is 12 residues. The CDR3, as DNA: TGTGCCAGCAGTTTGAGGCGGGGCCAGCAGTACTTC. Its translation: CASSLRRGQQYF.

This clone was counted a few times. The V call is TRBV5-1, the J call TRBJ2-3, with 9 bases fitting TRBD2. Germline trimming cut 5 bases from V and 2 bases from J; bases unmatched to any gene: 6. The CDR3 consists of 15 residues. Per germline, CDR1 SGHRS and CDR2 YFSETQ. CDR3: CASSVAGAFTDTQYF. The CDR3 DNA follows: TGCGCCAGCAGTGTAGCGGGAGCGTTCACAGATACGCAGTATTTT.

The chain is built from TRBV4-1 and TRBJ1-1; possible D gene TRBD1, 5 bases. The V gene's germline CDR1 is MGHRA and CDR2 YSYEKL. This CDR3 contains 14 residues. V shed 8 bases and J shed 0 bases, with 13 bases lying between them. The CDR3 reads CASHEDRMNTEAFF. The CDR3 DNA follows: TGCGCCAGCCACGAAGACAGAATGAACACTGAAGCTTTCTTT.

This clone has just a few counts. This chain links TRBV27 with TRBJ1-1, with 12 bases that match TRBD1. This CDR3 is built from 17 residues. Germline V gene data show CDR1 as MNHEY and CDR2 as SMNVEV (reference sequence). V was clipped by 4 bases and J by 3 bases; unmatched bases: 9. The CDR3 DNA reads as TGTGCCAGCAGTTCCTCCGGGACAGGGGGCGTGGACACTGAAGCTTTCTTT. It codes for CASSSSGTGGVDTEAFF.

CDR3 sequence reads: CASSGGQSIRRAFF. CDR3 coding DNA: TGTGCCAGCAGCGGGGGACAGTCAATCCGTCGGGCTTTCTTT. The V and J genes are TRBV9 and TRBJ1-1; TRBD1 agrees at 7 bases. J gave up 11 bases and V 3 bases, and 13 bases lay outside the gene matches. The CDR3 totals 14 residues. The germline V gene encodes CDR1 SGDLS and CDR2 YYNGEE. Supplemented by reference TRBV9 and TRBJ1-1, the full variable domain reads DSGVTQTPKHLITATGQRVTLRCSPRSGDLSVYWYQQSLDQGLQFLIQYYNGEERAKGNILERFSAQQFPDLHSELNLSSLELGDSALYFCASSGGQSIRRAFFGQGTRLTVV.

V gene TRBV7-9 combines with J gene TRBJ2-5; D is undetermined. Germline V gives CDR1 SEHNR, CDR2 FQNEAQ (reference sequence). This CDR3 comprises 11 residues. The V end was cut by 5 bases, the J end by 7 bases, with 8 bases between. CDR3 in amino acids: CASSPSGTQYF. In DNA, the CDR3 is TGTGCCAGCAGCCCTAGTGGGACCCAGTACTTC.

The chain is built from TRBV6-4 and TRBJ2-3; D is perhaps TRBD2 (6 bases). CDR3 length: 15 amino acids. Germline V CDR1 and CDR2: MRHNA, SNTAGT. The V end was cut by 3 bases, the J end by 1 base, with 11 bases between. CDR3 sequence (DNA): TGTGCCAGCAGTGAAACGGGAGCGGGCACAGATACGCAGTATTTT. It is translated as CASSETGAGTDTQYF.

The chain is built from TRBV27 and TRBJ1-2; D is ambiguous. The germline CDR1 and CDR2 sequences are MNHEY and SMNVEV (reference sequence). The V end was cut by 3 bases, the J end by 4 bases, with 12 bases between. The CDR3 length is 14 residues. The DNA of the CDR3 is TGTGCCAGCAGTTTGAACACGGAGATCTATGGCTACACCTTC. This sequence encodes CASSLNTEIYGYTF.

The CDR3 coding sequence is TGCGCCAGCAGCTTACAGGGGGCCCAGAACACTGAAGCTTTCTTT. Its translation: CASSLQGAQNTEAFF. J is TRBJ1-1 and V is TRBV5-1; 9 nucleotides align to TRBD1. J gave up 1 base and V 2 bases, and 3 bases lay outside the gene matches. The CDR3 consists of 15 residues. CDR1 is SGHRS and CDR2 is YFSETQ in the germline V gene.

This clone was recorded a few times. V is TRBV24-1 and J is TRBJ2-2; TRBD2 matches at 9 bases. With V trimmed by 6 bases and J by 4 bases, 5 bases remained unmatched. From germline, CDR1 is KGHDR and CDR2 SFDVKD. CDR3 length: 15 residues. The CDR3 protein is CATSPAGGGTGELFF. CDR3 in DNA: TGTGCCACCAGTCCCGCGGGAGGGGGCACCGGGGAGCTGTTTTTT.

The DNA of the CDR3 is TGTGCCAGCAGCCCTTACGGACAGGAAAATTCACCCCTCCACTTT. Translating it yields CASSPYGQENSPLHF. The gene calls are TRBV3-1 (or the pseudogene TRBV3-2) and TRBJ1-6; 7 bases are shared with TRBD1. This CDR3 contains 15 residues. The J segment lost 7 bases and the V segment lost 4 bases, leaving 7 bases of the junction unmatched. Germline values: CDR1 LGHDT, CDR2 YNNKEL (reference sequence).

The chain is built from TRBV28 and TRBJ1-1, with TRBD1 matching over 8 bases. Germline V gene data show CDR1 as MDHEN and CDR2 as SYDVKM. Trimming at V came to 5 bases and at J to 0 bases, leaving 5 bases not matched to a gene. The CDR3 is 15 amino acids. The CDR3 DNA reads TGTGCCAGCAGTCCGAGGACAGGGCTGAACACTGAAGCTTTCTTT. Amino acid sequence: CASSPRTGLNTEAFF.

This clone has just a few counts. The chain couples TRBV6-6 to TRBJ2-2, with no clear D. The germline gives CDR1 MNHNY, CDR2 SVGAGI (reference sequence). The CDR3 is 14 residues long. Between the trimmed V and J ends, which lost 1 base and 8 bases, there was a span of 11 bases. The chain's CDR3 is CASSYWAALGELFF. The CDR3 DNA reads TGTGCCAGCAGTTACTGGGCTGCCTTAGGGGAGCTGTTTTTT.